This T cell receptor beta chain emerged from a study of OX40 agonist ivuxolimab in advanced cancers. The V gene's germline CDR1 is MNHEY and CDR2 SVGAGI. CDR3 length: 13 residues. J lost 9 bases, V lost 6 bases, and 10 bases had no gene match. Assay used: immunoSEQ multiplex PCR; TCRdb lists only in-frame clones, some missing. The sample shows some 97,000 clones, over 75% of them seen only once. The specimen was CD4+ or CD8+ T cells sorted from blood, collected in a trial of the OX40 agonist ivuxolimab. V is TRBV6-5 and J is TRBJ1-1; 7 bases match TRBD1. The clonotype was recovered from an adult with an advanced solid tumor such as melanoma, head and neck, liver or kidney cancer. CDR3 bases: TGTGCCAGCAGACGGGGGACAGAAAGGAAAGCTTTCTTT. This gives the protein CASRRGTERKAFF.